The TCR beta chain described here comes from a study of cytomegalovirus exposure and HLA in healthy donors. Study-level results: A later analysis found most CMV-associated TCR beta chains apparently HLA-restricted.

Unmatched junction bases numbered 12, after V lost 8 bases and J lost 2 bases. In germline, CDR1 is WNHNN, CDR2 SYGVQD (reference sequence). This CDR3 region has 16 residues. Vbeta (60) and Jbeta (13) primers were used in the PCR. Data came from immunoSEQ multiplex PCR; TCRdb stores just in-frame clones and leaves some out. Among roughly 160,000 clones listed, roughly 71% were seen once. About this clone itself: Its specificity is not known.

Sequenced sample: PBMCs. This TCR derives from a girl aged 5-17 years in good health and CMV-seronegative. The J gene is TRBJ1-5, the V gene TRBV10-1; 7 bases line up with TRBD1. DNA of the CDR3: TGCGCCAGCGCTCCTGGACAGGCCGAAGGCAATCAGCCCCAGCATTTT. Its protein is CASAPGQAEGNQPQHF.